This T cell receptor beta chain was documented in a study of blood T cell repertoires in COVID-19. Assay used: immunoSEQ multiplex PCR; TCRdb lists only in-frame clones, some missing. Of around 260,000 clones in the sample, around 84% were seen once. The CDR3 length is 14 residues. V trimming: 4 bases; J trimming: 5 bases; junction bases outside the gene matches: 6. From germline, CDR1 is SGHTS and CDR2 YDEGEE. The sequence derives from a woman aged 55-70 years with COVID-19, enrolled during active disease. Sample: peripheral blood. The J gene is TRBJ2-1, the V gene TRBV5-8; 7 bases are a match to TRBD1. The CDR3 sequence: CASSTPTGHNEQFF. The CDR3 region has the DNA TGTGCCAGCAGCACCCCGACAGGGCACAATGAGCAGTTCTTC.